This passage covers 21 T cell receptor beta chains from one sample sequenced in a study of human T cells and chemical hapten exposure. Sample time point: pre-sensitization, week 0. Treatment indicated: therapeutic diphenylcyclopropenone sensitization with weekly scalp DPC. A single record per CDR3 protein comes from TCRdb applying MiXCR to the RACE reads. In the table there are about 260,000 distinct CDR3 sequences, roughly 8.9% of which are singletons. This material consisted of whole blood, taken in connection with sensitization to the hapten diphenylcyclopropenone (DPC). These receptors were collected from a woman between 40 and 55 years old with alopecia areata. Some clones in this sample may be carry-over from other donors' samples.

This clonotype was recorded at least ten times. This rearrangement joins TRBV29-1 to TRBJ1-2; 7 bases are a match to TRBD1. From germline, CDR1 is SQVTM and CDR2 ANQGSEA. This CDR3 is 12 amino acids long. The V and J ends lost 6 bases and 4 bases, in that order; junction bases with no gene match: 5. The DNA for the CDR3 is TGCAGCGTGGAGGGACAGTCCTATGGCTACACCTTC. It encodes CSVEGQSYGYTF.

The sample holds a few counts of this clonotype. V is TRBV11-1 and J is TRBJ2-3; D not certain. Germline V lookup: CDR1 SGHAT, CDR2 FQDESV (reference sequence). Trimming removed 5 bases at V and 0 bases at J, with 6 bases between. CDR3 length equals 13 residues. For the CDR3, the DNA is TGTGCCAGCAGCCAACGGAGCACAGATACGCAGTATTTT. As protein: CASSQRSTDTQYF.

This chain links TRBV6-2 or TRBV6-3 with TRBJ1-5, with 8 bases fitting TRBD1. V dropped 1 base and J dropped 2; count of bases not matched to a gene: 7. Germline V gene data show CDR1 as MNHEY and CDR2 as SVGEGT. The CDR3 contains 17 residues. The CDR3 loop reads CASSYFRGRAGNQPQHF. CDR3 DNA: TGTGCCAGCAGTTACTTCAGGGGGCGAGCTGGCAATCAGCCCCAGCATTTT.

The V gene is TRBV24-1, the J gene TRBJ1-3; 9 bases are shared with TRBD1. Germline-derived CDR1 and CDR2 are KGHDR and SFDVKD. Losses at the gene ends were 3 bases for V and 3 bases for J; bases not matched to a gene: 8. The CDR3 has 17 residues. The CDR3 here is CATSDAPGQGGGNTIYF. CDR3 in DNA: TGTGCCACCAGTGATGCTCCGGGACAGGGTGGTGGAAACACCATATATTTT.

This clonotype was counted only a few times. V and J are TRBV12-3 or TRBV12-4 and TRBJ1-1; 7 nucleotides line up with TRBD1. Losses at the gene ends were 5 bases for V and 1 base for J; bases not matched to a gene: 4. The CDR3 spans 14 residues. The CDR3 is CASSKQGKNTEAFF. The CDR3 DNA sequence: TGTGCCAGCAGTAAACAGGGGAAGAACACTGAAGCTTTCTTT.

The chain is built from TRBV7-2 and TRBJ1-5; D is ambiguous. Germline V lookup: CDR1 SGHTA, CDR2 FQGNSA. The V and J ends lost 6 bases and 4 bases respectively, with 10 bases between them. This CDR3 has 13 amino acids. In DNA form, the CDR3 reads TGTGCCAGCAGGTTGCAGGAAAATCAGCCCCAGCATTTT. Amino acid sequence: CASRLQENQPQHF. Looking up the rest from reference TRBV7-2 and TRBJ1-5 gives the full variable domain: GAGVSQSPSNKVTEKGKDVELRCDPISGHTALYWYRQSLGQGLEFLIYFQGNSAPDKSGLPSDRFSAERTGGSVSTLTIQRTQQEDSAVYLCASRLQENQPQHFGDGTRLSIL.

V and J are TRBV4-3 and TRBJ1-6; no definite D call. This CDR3 comprises 15 residues. Trimming stripped 0 bases from V and 8 bases from J, with 11 bases between. Germline V lookup: CDR1 LGHNA, CDR2 YSLEER. CDR3 nucleotides: TGCGCCAGCAGCCAAGATGCCCGCCTAGATTCACCCCTCCACTTT. Its protein product is CASSQDARLDSPLHF.

The table lists this clonotype with many counts. V gene TRBV2 combines with J gene TRBJ2-3; D is perhaps TRBD1 or TRBD2 (5 bases each). V dropped 8 bases and J dropped 4 bases, with 13 bases sitting between them. The V gene's germline CDR1 is SNHLY and CDR2 FYNNEI. This CDR3 region has 13 residues. The CDR3 is CASCLSGPDTQYF. The CDR3, as DNA: TGTGCCAGCTGCCTCTCGGGGCCAGATACGCAGTATTTT. Full variable domain (rest looked up from reference TRBV2 and TRBJ2-3): EPEVTQTPSHQVTQMGQEVILRCVPISNHLYFYWYRQILGQKVEFLVSFYNNEISEKSEIFDDQFSVERPDGSNFTLKIRSTKLEDSAMYFCASCLSGPDTQYFGPGTRLTVL.

The V call is TRBV20-1, the J call TRBJ2-1; TRBD2 matches at 13 bases. The junction had 9 bases not matched to a gene; V was cut back by 5 bases and J by 8 bases. Germline V gene lookup returns CDR1 DFQATT and CDR2 SNEGSKA (reference sequence). There are 15 residues in the CDR3. The CDR3 sequence is CSADRGTSGTDEQFF. Here the CDR3 DNA reads TGCAGTGCTGACCGTGGGACTAGCGGGACAGATGAGCAGTTCTTC.

This rearrangement joins TRBV10-3 to TRBJ2-2; 9 nucleotides match TRBD2. With V trimmed by 1 base and J by 2 bases, 2 bases remained unmatched. Germline V gene sequence: CDR1 ENHRY, CDR2 SYGVKD. The CDR3 length is 16 residues. The chain's CDR3 is CAISEYLAGNTGELFF. The CDR3 DNA reads TGTGCCATCAGTGAGTACCTAGCGGGAAACACCGGGGAGCTGTTTTTT.

This clonotype was seen a handful of times. The genes are TRBV27 and TRBJ2-6, with D uncertain. Germline CDR1 and CDR2: MNHEY and SMNVEV (reference sequence). This CDR3 spans 11 amino acids. Trimming removed 4 bases from V and 13 bases from J, with 8 bases in between. CDR3 bases: TGTGCCAGCAGTTCCTTTGGGGTCCTGACTTTC. Protein: CASSSFGVLTF.

The chain couples TRBV4-2 to TRBJ2-3; 7 bases match TRBD2. This CDR3 comprises 14 residues. Germline-derived CDR1 and CDR2 are LGHNA and YNFKEQ. Unmatched junction bases numbered 9, after V lost 1 base and J lost 11 bases. For the CDR3, the DNA is TGTGCCAGCAGCCAAGGAGAGGTTACGGGAGGGCAGTATTTT. Residues: CASSQGEVTGGQYF.

The chain combines TRBV3-1 with TRBJ2-4; 7 bases match TRBD1. Germline trimming cut 7 bases from V and 4 bases from J; bases unmatched to any gene: 4. CDR3 length: 13 residues. CDR1 and CDR2 (germline): LGHDT, YNNKEL (reference sequence). The CDR3: CASTGQAKNIQYF. For the CDR3, the DNA is TGTGCCAGCACCGGACAGGCGAAAAACATTCAGTACTTC.

This clonotype was seen repeatedly, ten times or more. The CDR3 nucleotides read TGTGCCAGCAGCGGACAGGGGGCGAGGGGAAACACCATATATTTT. Its protein is CASSGQGARGNTIYF. The gene calls are TRBV12-3 or TRBV12-4 and TRBJ1-3; TRBD1 matches at 11 bases. CDR3 length: 15 residues. With V trimmed by 6 bases and J by 4 bases, 5 bases remained unmatched.

This clonotype was detected a few times. This chain uses TRBV3-1 with TRBJ2-7; no clear D. Trimming took off 0 bases at V and 0 bases at J, with 9 bases between the two ends. This CDR3 is built from 15 residues. Germline V CDR1 and CDR2: LGHDT, YNNKEL (reference sequence). CDR3 in amino acids: CASSQDKFSSYEQYF. DNA of the CDR3: TGTGCCAGCAGCCAAGACAAGTTCAGCTCCTACGAGCAGTACTTC.

This clonotype has at least ten counts. This sequence joins TRBV24-1 and TRBJ2-1; the D is unclear. Trimming removed 4 bases at V and 1 base at J, with 19 bases between. This CDR3 contains 18 residues. Germline V gene sequence: CDR1 KGHDR, CDR2 SFDVKD. CDR3 sequence (DNA): TGTGCCACCAGTGACACTATGGGTACTTCCCGATCCTACAATGAGCAGTTCTTC. The encoded protein is CATSDTMGTSRSYNEQFF.

This clonotype was seen only a few times. The gene calls are TRBV5-1 and TRBJ2-7; D call uncertain. The germline V gene has CDR1 SGHRS and CDR2 YFSETQ. The CDR3 loop spans 16 amino acids. V dropped 0 bases and J dropped 0 bases, with 13 bases sitting between them. CDR3 sequence: CASSLEPAASSYEQYF. The CDR3 nucleotides are TGCGCCAGCAGCTTGGAACCTGCGGCCAGCTCCTACGAGCAGTACTTC. Looking up the rest from reference TRBV5-1 and TRBJ2-7 gives the full variable domain: KAGVTQTPRYLIKTRGQQVTLSCSPISGHRSVSWYQQTPGQGLQFLFEYFSETQRNKGNFPGRFSGRQFSNSRSEMNVSTLELGDSALYLCASSLEPAASSYEQYFGPGTRLTVT.

There are a few counts of this clonotype. This rearrangement joins TRBV20-1 to TRBJ2-7, with D possibly being TRBD2 (6 bases). The germline CDR1 and CDR2 sequences are DFQATT and SNEGSKA (reference sequence). This CDR3 is built from 12 residues. Trimming took 3 bases from V and 4 from J, leaving 10 bases between them. The CDR3 bases are TGCAGTGCTAGGGAGGGTTCATACGAGCAGTACTTC. Translated, it gives CSAREGSYEQYF.

For the CDR3, the DNA is TGTGCCAGCGGGGAACAGGGTCGCGGGGCCGGGGAGCTGTTTTTT. Translating gives CASGEQGRGAGELFF. The chain couples TRBV6-2 or TRBV6-3 to TRBJ2-2; either TRBD1 or TRBD2 may supply D (6 bases each). Germline CDR1 and CDR2: MNHEY and SVGEGT. This CDR3 is 15 amino acids long. V dropped 8 bases and J dropped 6 bases, with 19 bases sitting between them.

This chain connects TRBV7-2 to TRBJ1-4, with 7 bases matching TRBD1. This CDR3 spans 16 amino acids. Germline loops: CDR1 SGHTA, CDR2 FQGNSA. V dropped 4 bases and J dropped 7; count of bases not matched to a gene: 12. CDR3 region: CASSSPPGGGGEKLFF. CDR3 bases: TGTGCCAGCAGCTCCCCCCCCGGAGGGGGCGGTGAAAAACTGTTTTTT.

This clonotype showed up just a few times. The V gene is TRBV20-1, the J gene TRBJ1-6; 9 nucleotides agree with TRBD1. The J segment lost 7 bases and the V segment lost 0 bases, leaving 10 bases of the junction unmatched. CDR1 DFQATT and CDR2 SNEGSKA come from the germline V gene (reference sequence). The CDR3 has 17 residues. DNA of the CDR3: TGCAGTGCTAGAGATCAGCCTTACAGGGGGCGAAATTCACCCCTCCACTTT. It translates to CSARDQPYRGRNSPLHF.